Here is one T cell receptor (beta chain) with its context. These data come from a study of T-cell reconstitution after alpha-beta-depleted transplantation in children. The germline V gene encodes CDR1 MNHNS and CDR2 SASEGT. Trimming stripped 6 bases from V and 6 bases from J, with 20 bases between. The CDR3 totals 15 residues. Library preparation (for TCRbeta) was performed with unique molecular identifiers. One entry per CDR3 protein results from TCRdb running MiXCR on the PCR reads. This table holds fewer than 550,000 distinct CDR3 sequences, over 10% found once. The sample here was PBMCs, mostly from graft donor cells, taken 180 days after TCRalphabeta/CD19-depleted stem cell transplant. This rearrangement joins TRBV6-1 to TRBJ1-2; D call uncertain. The TCR sequence derives from a female patient aged 2-9 years who had a stem cell transplant for aplastic anemia, so the T cells may come from the graft donor. In DNA, the CDR3 is TGTGCCAGCAGCCTCGGCCTCCCCCGGGGAGATGGCTACACCTTC. Amino acid sequence: CASSLGLPRGDGYTF.